A selection of T cell receptor beta chains follows, all from one sample in a study of blood T cell repertoires in COVID-19. Assay: immunoSEQ multiplex PCR; the TCRdb copy retains only in-frame clones and omits some. Counted here are some 220,000 clones, 65% to 90% occurring once; the ten biggest clones make up 9.5% to 10%. Sequenced: peripheral blood. These TCRs come from a man in his fifties with active or convalescent COVID-19. CDR3s include the opening cysteine and the closing phenylalanine or tryptophan. D genes are given only for firm matches. Expanded clones get a size class; other rows say once, few or many, or leave the size out.

v_gene: TRBV6-6; abundance: .; d_gene: TRBD1; j_gene: TRBJ2-4; CDR3nt: TGTGCCAGCAGTGCCTCGACAGGGGTGGCCAAAAACATTCAGTACTTC; CDR3aa: CASSASTGVAKNIQYF
v_gene: TRBV6-6; abundance: .; d_gene: .; j_gene: TRBJ1-3; CDR3nt: TGTGCCAGCAGTTACTCCGAGGTGCTTTCTGGAAACACCATATATTTT; CDR3aa: CASSYSEVLSGNTIYF
v_gene: TRBV3-1/TRBV3-2; abundance: .; d_gene: .; j_gene: TRBJ1-1; CDR3nt: TGTGCCAGCAGCCAAGGATCAGGGGCGGCGGCTTTCTTT; CDR3aa: CASSQGSGAAAFF
v_gene: TRBV3-1/TRBV3-2; abundance: .; d_gene: TRBD1; j_gene: TRBJ1-4; CDR3nt: TGTGCCAGCAGCCCGACCGGACAGGGCAATGAAAAACTGTTTTTT; CDR3aa: CASSPTGQGNEKLFF
v_gene: TRBV7-2; abundance: .; d_gene: .; j_gene: TRBJ1-3; CDR3nt: TGTGCCAGCAGCTTAGCGCACTCGTCCCGAAACACCATATATTTT; CDR3aa: CASSLAHSSRNTIYF
v_gene: TRBV27; abundance: .; d_gene: .; j_gene: TRBJ1-3; CDR3nt: TGTGCCAGCAGTTTATCCCTCTCTGGAAACACCATATATTTT; CDR3aa: CASSLSLSGNTIYF
v_gene: TRBV3-1/TRBV3-2; abundance: .; d_gene: .; j_gene: TRBJ2-1; CDR3nt: TGTGCCAGCAGCCAAGGACTAGGGGCGGGTAATGAGCAGTTCTTC; CDR3aa: CASSQGLGAGNEQFF
v_gene: TRBV7-2; abundance: .; d_gene: TRBD2; j_gene: TRBJ2-5; CDR3nt: TGTGCCAGCAGCCCCACAGGAGCGGGAGGGCGCACCCAGTACTTC; CDR3aa: CASSPTGAGGRTQYF
v_gene: TRBV6-2/TRBV6-3; abundance: .; d_gene: .; j_gene: TRBJ2-1; CDR3nt: TGTGCCAGCAGTTACTCGATTACAGCGGACTCCTACAATGAGCAGTTCTTC; CDR3aa: CASSYSITADSYNEQFF
v_gene: TRBV7-9; abundance: many; d_gene: TRBD2; j_gene: TRBJ2-1; CDR3nt: TGTGCCAGCAGCACCAAGCCCGGGGCAGGGGAAAAACTAGCGGGAGCGGGTGAGCAGTTCTTC; CDR3aa: CASSTKPGAGEKLAGAGEQFF
v_gene: TRBV28; abundance: few; d_gene: .; j_gene: TRBJ1-5; CDR3nt: TGTGCCAGCAGCCTCGTAGCGGGGGCCGCTGCTCAGCCCCAGCATTTT; CDR3aa: CASSLVAGAAAQPQHF
v_gene: TRBV27; abundance: .; d_gene: .; j_gene: TRBJ2-3; CDR3nt: TGTGCCAGCAGTACCCAGACAGATACGCAGTATTTT; CDR3aa: CASSTQTDTQYF
v_gene: TRBV5-1; abundance: .; d_gene: TRBD1; j_gene: TRBJ2-7; CDR3nt: TGCGCCAGCAGCCTAAGACAGGGATCCGAGCAGTACTTC; CDR3aa: CASSLRQGSEQYF
v_gene: TRBV7-9; abundance: .; d_gene: .; j_gene: TRBJ1-1; CDR3nt: TGTGCCAGCAGGGTGCACGGGGATAACACTGAAGCTTTCTTT; CDR3aa: CASRVHGDNTEAFF
v_gene: TRBV27; abundance: .; d_gene: .; j_gene: TRBJ2-1; CDR3nt: TGTGCCAGCAGTTTATCCCGGGACTCATACAATGAGCAGTTCTTC; CDR3aa: CASSLSRDSYNEQFF
v_gene: TRBV7-3; abundance: .; d_gene: TRBD2; j_gene: TRBJ2-2; CDR3nt: TGTGCCAGCAGCTCAGCGGGGTCCCCCACCGGGGAGCTGTTTTTT; CDR3aa: CASSSAGSPTGELFF
v_gene: TRBV14; abundance: .; d_gene: .; j_gene: TRBJ1-1; CDR3nt: TGTGCCAGCAGCCAAGATACAAACACTGAAGCTTTCTTT; CDR3aa: CASSQDTNTEAFF
v_gene: TRBV4-3; abundance: .; d_gene: TRBD1; j_gene: TRBJ2-1; CDR3nt: TGCGCCAGCAGCCAACTGCTGACAGGGGCCCTTTACAATGAGCAGTTCTTC; CDR3aa: CASSQLLTGALYNEQFF
v_gene: TRBV3-1/TRBV3-2; abundance: few; d_gene: TRBD2; j_gene: TRBJ2-2; CDR3nt: TGTGCCAGCAGCTATGGACTAGCGGGGAACGGGGAGCTGTTTTTT; CDR3aa: CASSYGLAGNGELFF
v_gene: TRBV4-1; abundance: .; d_gene: TRBD1; j_gene: TRBJ1-1; CDR3nt: TGCGCCAGCAGCCCAAACAGCTACAGGGGCACTGAAGCTTTCTTT; CDR3aa: CASSPNSYRGTEAFF
v_gene: TRBV25-1; abundance: .; d_gene: .; j_gene: TRBJ2-2; CDR3nt: TGTGCCAGCATGCGGACGAACACCGGGGAGCTGTTTTTT; CDR3aa: CASMRTNTGELFF
v_gene: TRBV28; abundance: .; d_gene: .; j_gene: TRBJ1-1; CDR3nt: TGTGCCAGCAGTTTATTCTGGGGGCCCACTGAAGCTTTCTTT; CDR3aa: CASSLFWGPTEAFF
v_gene: TRBV5-1; abundance: .; d_gene: .; j_gene: TRBJ1-1; CDR3nt: TGCGCCAGCAGCTCTCAGGGGCAGTGGACTGAAGCTTTCTTT; CDR3aa: CASSSQGQWTEAFF
v_gene: TRBV9; abundance: .; d_gene: TRBD1; j_gene: TRBJ2-5; CDR3nt: TGTGCCAGTGGGACAGGGGGCCGAGAGACCCAGTACTTC; CDR3aa: CASGTGGRETQYF
v_gene: TRBV5-1; abundance: once; d_gene: TRBD1; j_gene: TRBJ1-1; CDR3nt: TGCGCCAGCAGCCCGAGGACAGGGGGCAAGACTTTCTTT; CDR3aa: CASSPRTGGKTFF
v_gene: TRBV4-1; abundance: .; d_gene: .; j_gene: TRBJ2-4; CDR3nt: TGCGCCAGCAGCCGGTTACAAAACCCCAAAAACATTCAGTACTTC; CDR3aa: CASSRLQNPKNIQYF
v_gene: TRBV4-1; abundance: .; d_gene: .; j_gene: TRBJ1-1; CDR3nt: TGCGCCAGCACCCACGGGGGGACTGAAGCTTTCTTT; CDR3aa: CASTHGGTEAFF
v_gene: TRBV29-1; abundance: few; d_gene: .; j_gene: TRBJ1-1; CDR3nt: TGCAGCGTTGAAGATCGGGGGAGATCGAACACTGAAGCTTTCTTT; CDR3aa: CSVEDRGRSNTEAFF
v_gene: TRBV4-2; abundance: .; d_gene: .; j_gene: TRBJ1-6; CDR3nt: TGTGCCAGCAGCCAAGTCAAGAGCTCCTATAATTCACCCCTCCACTTT; CDR3aa: CASSQVKSSYNSPLHF